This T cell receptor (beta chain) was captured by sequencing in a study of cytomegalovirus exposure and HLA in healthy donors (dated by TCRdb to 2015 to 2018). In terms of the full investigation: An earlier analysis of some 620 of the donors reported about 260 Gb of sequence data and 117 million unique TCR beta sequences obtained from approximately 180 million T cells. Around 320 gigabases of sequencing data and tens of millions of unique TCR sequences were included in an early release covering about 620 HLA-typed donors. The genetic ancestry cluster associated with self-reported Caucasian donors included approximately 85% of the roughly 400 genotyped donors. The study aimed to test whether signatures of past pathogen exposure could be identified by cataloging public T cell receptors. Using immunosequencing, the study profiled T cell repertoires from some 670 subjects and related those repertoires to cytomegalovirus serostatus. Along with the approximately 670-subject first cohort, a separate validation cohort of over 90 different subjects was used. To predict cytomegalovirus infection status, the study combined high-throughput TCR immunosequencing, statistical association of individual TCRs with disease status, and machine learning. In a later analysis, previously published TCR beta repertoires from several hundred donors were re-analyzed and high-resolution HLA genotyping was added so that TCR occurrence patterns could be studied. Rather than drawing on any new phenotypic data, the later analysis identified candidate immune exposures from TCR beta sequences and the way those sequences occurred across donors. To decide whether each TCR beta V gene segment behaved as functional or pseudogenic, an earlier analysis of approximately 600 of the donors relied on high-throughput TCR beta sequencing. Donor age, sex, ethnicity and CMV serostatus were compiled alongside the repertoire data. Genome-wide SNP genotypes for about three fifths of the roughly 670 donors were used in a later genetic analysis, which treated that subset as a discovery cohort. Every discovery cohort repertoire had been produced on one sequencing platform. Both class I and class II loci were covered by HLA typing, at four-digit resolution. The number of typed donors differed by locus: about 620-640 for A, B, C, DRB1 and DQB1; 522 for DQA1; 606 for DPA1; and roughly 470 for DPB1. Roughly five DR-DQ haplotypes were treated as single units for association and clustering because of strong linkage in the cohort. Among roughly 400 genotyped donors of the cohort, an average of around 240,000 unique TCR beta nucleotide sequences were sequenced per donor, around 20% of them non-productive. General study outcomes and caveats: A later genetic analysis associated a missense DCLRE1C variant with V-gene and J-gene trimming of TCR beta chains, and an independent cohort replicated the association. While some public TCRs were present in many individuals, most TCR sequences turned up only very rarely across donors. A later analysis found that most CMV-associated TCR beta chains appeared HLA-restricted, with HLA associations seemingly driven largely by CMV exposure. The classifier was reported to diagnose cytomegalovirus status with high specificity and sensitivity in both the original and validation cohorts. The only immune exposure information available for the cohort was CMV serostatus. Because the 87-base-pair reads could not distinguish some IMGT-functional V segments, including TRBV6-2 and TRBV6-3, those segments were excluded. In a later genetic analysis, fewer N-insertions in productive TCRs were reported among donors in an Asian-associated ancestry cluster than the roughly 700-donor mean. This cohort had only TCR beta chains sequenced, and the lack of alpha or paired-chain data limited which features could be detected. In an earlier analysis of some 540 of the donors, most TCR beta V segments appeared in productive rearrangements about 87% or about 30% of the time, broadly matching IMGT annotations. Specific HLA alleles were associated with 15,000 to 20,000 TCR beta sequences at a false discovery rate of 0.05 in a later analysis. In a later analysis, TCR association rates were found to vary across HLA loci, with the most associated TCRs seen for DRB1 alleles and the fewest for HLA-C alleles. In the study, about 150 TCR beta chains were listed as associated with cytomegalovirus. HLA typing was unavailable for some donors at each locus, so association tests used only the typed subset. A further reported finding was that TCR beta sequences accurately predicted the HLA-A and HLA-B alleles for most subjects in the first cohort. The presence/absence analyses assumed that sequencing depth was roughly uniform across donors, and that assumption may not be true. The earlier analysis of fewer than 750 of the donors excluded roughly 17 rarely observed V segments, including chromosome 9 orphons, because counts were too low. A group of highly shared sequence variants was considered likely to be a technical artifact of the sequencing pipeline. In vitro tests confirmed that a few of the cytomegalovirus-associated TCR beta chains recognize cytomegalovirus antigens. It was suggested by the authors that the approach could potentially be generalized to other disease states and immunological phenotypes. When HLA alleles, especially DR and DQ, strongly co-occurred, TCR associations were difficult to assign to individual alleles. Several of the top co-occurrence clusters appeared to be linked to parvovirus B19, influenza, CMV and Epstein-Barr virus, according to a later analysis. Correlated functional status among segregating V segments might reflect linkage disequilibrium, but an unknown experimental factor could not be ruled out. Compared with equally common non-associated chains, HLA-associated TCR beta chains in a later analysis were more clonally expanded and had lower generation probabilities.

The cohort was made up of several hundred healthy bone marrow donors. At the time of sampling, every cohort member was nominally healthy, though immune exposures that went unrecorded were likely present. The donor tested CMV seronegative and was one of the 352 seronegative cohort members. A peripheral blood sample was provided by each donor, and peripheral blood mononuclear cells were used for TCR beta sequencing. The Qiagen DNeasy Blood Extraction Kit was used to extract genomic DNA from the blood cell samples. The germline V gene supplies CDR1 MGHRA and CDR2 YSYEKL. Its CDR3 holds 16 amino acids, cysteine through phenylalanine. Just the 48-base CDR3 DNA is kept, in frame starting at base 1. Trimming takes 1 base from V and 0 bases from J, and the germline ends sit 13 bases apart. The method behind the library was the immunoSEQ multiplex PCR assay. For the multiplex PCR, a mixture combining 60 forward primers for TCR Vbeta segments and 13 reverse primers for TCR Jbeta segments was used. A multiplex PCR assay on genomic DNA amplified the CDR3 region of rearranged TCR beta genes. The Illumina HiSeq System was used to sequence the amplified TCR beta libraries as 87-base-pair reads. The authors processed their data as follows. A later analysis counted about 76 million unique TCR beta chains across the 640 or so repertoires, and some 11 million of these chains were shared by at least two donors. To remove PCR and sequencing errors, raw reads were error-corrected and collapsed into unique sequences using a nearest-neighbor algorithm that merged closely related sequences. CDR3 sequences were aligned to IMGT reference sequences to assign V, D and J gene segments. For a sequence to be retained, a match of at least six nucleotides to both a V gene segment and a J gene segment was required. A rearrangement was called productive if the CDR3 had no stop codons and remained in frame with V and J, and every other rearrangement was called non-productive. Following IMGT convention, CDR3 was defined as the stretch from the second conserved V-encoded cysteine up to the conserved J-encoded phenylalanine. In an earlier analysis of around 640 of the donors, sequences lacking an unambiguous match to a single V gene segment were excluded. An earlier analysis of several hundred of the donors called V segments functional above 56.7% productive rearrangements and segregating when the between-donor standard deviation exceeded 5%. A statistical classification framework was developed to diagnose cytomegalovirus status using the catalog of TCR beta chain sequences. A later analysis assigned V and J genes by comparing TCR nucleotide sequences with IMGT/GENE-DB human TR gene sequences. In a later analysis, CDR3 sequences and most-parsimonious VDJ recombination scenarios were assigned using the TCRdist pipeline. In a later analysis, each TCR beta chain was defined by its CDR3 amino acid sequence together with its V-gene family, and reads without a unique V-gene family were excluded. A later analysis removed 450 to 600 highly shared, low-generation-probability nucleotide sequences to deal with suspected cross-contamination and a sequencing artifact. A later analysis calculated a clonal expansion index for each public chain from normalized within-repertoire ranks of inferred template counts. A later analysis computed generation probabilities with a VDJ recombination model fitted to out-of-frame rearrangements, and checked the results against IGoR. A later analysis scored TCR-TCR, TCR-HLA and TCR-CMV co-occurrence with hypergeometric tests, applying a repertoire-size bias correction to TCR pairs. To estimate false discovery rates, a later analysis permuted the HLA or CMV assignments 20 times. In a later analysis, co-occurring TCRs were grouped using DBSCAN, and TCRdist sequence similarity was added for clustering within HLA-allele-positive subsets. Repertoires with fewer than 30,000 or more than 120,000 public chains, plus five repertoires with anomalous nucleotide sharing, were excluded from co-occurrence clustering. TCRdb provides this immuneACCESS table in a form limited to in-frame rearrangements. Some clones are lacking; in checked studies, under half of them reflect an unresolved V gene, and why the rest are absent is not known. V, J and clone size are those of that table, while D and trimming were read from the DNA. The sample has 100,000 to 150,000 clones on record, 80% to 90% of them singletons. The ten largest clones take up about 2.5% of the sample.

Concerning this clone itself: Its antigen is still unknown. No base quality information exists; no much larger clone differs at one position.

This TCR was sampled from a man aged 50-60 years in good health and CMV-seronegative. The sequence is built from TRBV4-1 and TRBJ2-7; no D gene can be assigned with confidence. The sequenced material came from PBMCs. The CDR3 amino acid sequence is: CASSQVGGRSSYEQYF. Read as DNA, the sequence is TGCGCCAGCAGCCAAGTTGGTGGCCGAAGCTCCTACGAGCAGTACTTC.